These T cell receptor beta chains were read from a single sample in a study of T cell changes during pregnancy in multiple sclerosis. Data came from immunoSEQ multiplex PCR; TCRdb stores just in-frame clones and leaves some out. The sample gives tens of thousands of clones, just under 95% of which show up once; roughly 0.81% is in the top ten. The sequencing here drew on peripheral blood, taken in the third trimester of pregnancy. These receptors were collected from a female donor with multiple sclerosis, enrolled in a pregnancy study. Each CDR3 is given with its conserved first and last residue. A D gene is named only where the DNA matches it firmly. The size entry is marked missing in some rows and otherwise reads once, few, many or a size class.

J gene: TRBJ2-7
clone size: NA
D gene: NA
V gene: TRBV4-1
CDR3 protein: CASSQGSSEQYF
CDR3 DNA: TGCGCCAGCAGCCAGGGGAGTAGCGAGCAGTACTTC

J gene: TRBJ2-7
clone size: NA
D gene: TRBD2
V gene: TRBV27
CDR3 protein: CASSSQVLASYEQYF
CDR3 DNA: TGTGCCAGCAGTTCCCAAGTACTAGCGAGCTACGAGCAGTACTTC

J gene: TRBJ2-7
clone size: NA
D gene: TRBD2
V gene: TRBV27
CDR3 protein: CASSTSGNPYEQYF
CDR3 DNA: TGTGCCAGCAGTACTAGCGGGAATCCCTACGAGCAGTACTTC

J gene: TRBJ2-1
clone size: NA
D gene: TRBD2
V gene: TRBV19
CDR3 protein: CASSMGGRFNEQFF
CDR3 DNA: TGTGCCAGTAGTATGGGCGGGAGGTTTAATGAGCAGTTCTTC

J gene: TRBJ1-1
clone size: NA
D gene: NA
V gene: TRBV11-3
CDR3 protein: CASSLETGEAFF
CDR3 DNA: TGTGCCAGCAGCTTAGAGACAGGTGAAGCTTTCTTT

J gene: TRBJ2-1
clone size: NA
D gene: NA
V gene: TRBV9
CDR3 protein: CASSERQNSYNEQFF
CDR3 DNA: TGTGCCAGCAGCGAGCGACAGAACTCCTACAATGAGCAGTTCTTC

J gene: TRBJ1-2
clone size: once
D gene: TRBD1
V gene: TRBV27
CDR3 protein: CASRPDRLYGYTF
CDR3 DNA: TGTGCCAGCAGACCGGACAGGCTTTATGGCTACACCTTC

J gene: TRBJ2-5
clone size: NA
D gene: NA
V gene: TRBV5-1
CDR3 protein: CASSLTGRETQYF
CDR3 DNA: TGCGCCAGCAGCTTGACAGGAAGAGAGACCCAGTACTTC

J gene: TRBJ2-7
clone size: NA
D gene: TRBD2
V gene: TRBV7-2
CDR3 protein: CASSTIAGVESEQYF
CDR3 DNA: TGTGCCAGCAGCACTATTGCGGGAGTCGAGAGCGAGCAGTACTTC

J gene: TRBJ1-1
clone size: few
D gene: TRBD1
V gene: TRBV30
CDR3 protein: CAWSQSGQGVEAFF
CDR3 DNA: TGTGCCTGGAGTCAGTCGGGACAGGGGGTTGAAGCTTTCTTT

J gene: TRBJ2-3
clone size: NA
D gene: TRBD2
V gene: TRBV19
CDR3 protein: CASSNRVAGNRDTQYF
CDR3 DNA: TGTGCCAGTAGTAATCGGGTAGCGGGTAACAGAGATACGCAGTATTTT

J gene: TRBJ2-5
clone size: NA
D gene: TRBD2
V gene: TRBV6-1
CDR3 protein: CASRQRGGWEETQYF
CDR3 DNA: TGTGCCAGCAGGCAGCGGGGGGGTTGGGAAGAGACCCAGTACTTC

J gene: TRBJ2-2
clone size: NA
D gene: NA
V gene: TRBV4-2
CDR3 protein: CASRSGELNTGELFF
CDR3 DNA: TGTGCCAGCAGGAGTGGGGAGTTAAACACCGGGGAGCTGTTTTTT

J gene: TRBJ1-5
clone size: NA
D gene: NA
V gene: TRBV28
CDR3 protein: CASSSNRAYSNQPQHF
CDR3 DNA: TGTGCCAGCAGTTCCAACAGGGCTTATAGCAATCAGCCCCAGCATTTT

J gene: TRBJ1-1
clone size: NA
D gene: NA
V gene: TRBV11-2
CDR3 protein: CASTLKGQNTEAFF
CDR3 DNA: TGTGCCAGCACCCTAAAGGGGCAGAACACTGAAGCTTTCTTT

J gene: TRBJ2-7
clone size: NA
D gene: TRBD1
V gene: TRBV5-1
CDR3 protein: CASSWGQGNVYEQYF
CDR3 DNA: TGCGCCAGCAGCTGGGGACAGGGAAACGTCTACGAGCAGTACTTC

J gene: TRBJ1-5
clone size: NA
D gene: NA
V gene: TRBV27
CDR3 protein: CASSLTGPRSNQPQHF
CDR3 DNA: TGTGCCAGCAGTTTGACAGGACCAAGAAGCAATCAGCCCCAGCATTTT

J gene: TRBJ2-7
clone size: NA
D gene: NA
V gene: TRBV27
CDR3 protein: CASSYGLSPNYEQYF
CDR3 DNA: TGTGCCAGCAGCTACGGACTATCCCCTAACTACGAGCAGTACTTC

J gene: TRBJ2-5
clone size: NA
D gene: NA
V gene: TRBV7-8
CDR3 protein: CASSLGGVQETQYF
CDR3 DNA: TGTGCCAGCAGCTTAGGGGGGGTCCAAGAGACCCAGTACTTC

J gene: TRBJ1-1
clone size: once
D gene: NA
V gene: TRBV18
CDR3 protein: CASSLPTVRSNTEAFF
CDR3 DNA: TGTGCCAGCTCACTTCCAACGGTACGCTCGAACACTGAAGCTTTCTTT

J gene: TRBJ2-2
clone size: NA
D gene: TRBD1
V gene: TRBV5-1
CDR3 protein: CASSSGQGAPTGELFF
CDR3 DNA: TGCGCCAGCAGCTCCGGACAGGGGGCGCCCACCGGGGAGCTGTTTTTT

J gene: TRBJ1-2
clone size: NA
D gene: TRBD1
V gene: TRBV19
CDR3 protein: CASSSPTGGPLYGYTF
CDR3 DNA: TGTGCCAGTAGTTCCCCAACAGGGGGCCCGCTCTATGGCTACACCTTC

J gene: TRBJ2-7
clone size: few
D gene: NA
V gene: TRBV7-9
CDR3 protein: CASSPRSSYEQYF
CDR3 DNA: TGTGCCAGCAGCCCTCGGAGCTCCTACGAGCAGTACTTC